One and the same sample provided the 8 T cell receptor beta chains below, sequenced in a study of cytomegalovirus exposure and HLA in healthy donors (dated by TCRdb to 2016 to 2017). Receptor libraries were prepared by the immunoSEQ multiplex PCR assay. What TCRdb holds here is the immuneACCESS table cut down to in-frame rearrangements. Part of the clones is not present; checked against another copy, under half of the missing clones reflect an unresolved V gene, and the others are unexplained. Present in this sample are some 120,000 clones, around 95% of which were seen just once. Less than 2% of the sample rests with the top ten. Sequencing was performed on PBMCs. These receptors were collected from a man aged 18 to 30 in good health and CMV-seronegative.

The chain carries TRBV2 and TRBJ2-1; 10 bases fit TRBD2. CDR3 size: 15 residues. CDR1 is SNHLY and CDR2 is FYNNEI in the germline V gene. Trimming cost V 6 bases and J 5 bases; bases outside gene matches: 7. CDR3 nucleotides: TGTGCCAGCAGGAAGGGGACTAGCGACAACAATGAGCAGTTCTTC. The encoded protein is CASRKGTSDNNEQFF.

V is TRBV15 and J is TRBJ1-4; the D gene is possibly TRBD1 (6 bases). The V gene's germline CDR1 is LNHNV and CDR2 YYDKDF (reference sequence). The CDR3 has 14 residues. The V and J ends lost 8 bases and 8 bases respectively, with 18 bases between them. Here the CDR3 reads CATRPGGHEEKLFF. The CDR3 DNA reads as TGTGCCACCCGGCCGGGGGGCCATGAGGAAAAACTGTTTTTT.

The chain joins TRBV7-6 to TRBJ2-2; 9 bases line up with TRBD2. This CDR3 comprises 18 residues. Germline values: CDR1 SGHVS, CDR2 FNYEAQ. V lost 4 bases to trimming and J lost 5 bases; unmatched junction nucleotides: 14. CDR3 coding DNA: TGTGCCAGCAGCTCTACTGGAACGGCGGGGGGGCGGACCGGGGAGCTGTTTTTT. This sequence encodes CASSSTGTAGGRTGELFF.

The rearrangement links TRBV5-5 to TRBJ1-2; the D gene is possibly TRBD1 (5 bases). The CDR3 runs to 13 residues. The ends were cut back, 6 bases at V and 1 base at J, with 10 bases in the middle. Germline V gene data show CDR1 as SGHKS and CDR2 as YYEKEE (reference sequence). The CDR3 region is CASKIQGNYGYTF. The CDR3 DNA reads TGTGCCAGCAAGATTCAGGGTAACTATGGCTACACCTTC. The full variable domain, rest sourced from reference TRBV5-5 and TRBJ1-2, is DAGVTQSPTHLIKTRGQQVTLRCSPISGHKSVSWYQQVLGQGPQFIFQYYEKEERGRGNFPDRFSARQFPNYSSELNVNALLLGDSALYLCASKIQGNYGYTFGSGTRLTVV.

The chain has TRBV11-2 and TRBJ1-5, with TRBD1 as a possible D gene (5 bases). The germline gives CDR1 SGHAT, CDR2 FQNNGV. Trimming cost V 5 bases and J 4 bases, with 9 bases left between them. The CDR3 covers 13 residues. DNA of the CDR3: TGTGCCAGCAGCAGTTCAGGGAATCAGCCCCAGCATTTT. Translation gives CASSSSGNQPQHF.

The chain employs TRBV20-1 and TRBJ1-1; 8 nucleotides match TRBD1. Germline loops: CDR1 DFQATT, CDR2 SNEGSKA (reference sequence). Trimming cost V 4 bases and J 8 bases; bases outside gene matches: 3. This CDR3 is built from 11 residues. Written as DNA, the CDR3 is TGCAGTGCTAAGCGGGACAGGGAAGCTTTCTTT. Protein sequence: CSAKRDREAFF.

CDR3 sequence reads: CASSERPPLAGGPEQFF. CDR3 DNA: TGTGCCAGCAGTGAACGACCCCCCCTAGCGGGAGGGCCGGAGCAGTTCTTC. The V call is TRBV2, the J call TRBJ2-1; 12 nucleotides agree with TRBD2. After removal of 2 bases from V and 10 bases from J, the junction contained 12 bases not matched to a gene. The germline V gene has CDR1 SNHLY and CDR2 FYNNEI. There are 17 residues in the CDR3.

This sequence joins TRBV28 and TRBJ1-1; 7 bases map to TRBD1. Germline CDR1 and CDR2: MDHEN and SYDVKM. This CDR3 region has 13 residues. The J segment lost 5 bases and the V segment lost 6 bases, leaving 6 bases of the junction unmatched. CDR3 in DNA: TGTGCCAGCAGCAGGGGGAGAGAAACTGAAGCTTTCTTT. Its protein product is CASSRGRETEAFF.